This TCR beta chain was retrieved from a study of blood T cell repertoires in COVID-19. Study-wide background: Acute and convalescent COVID-19 samples came from the United States, Italy and Spain.

Sequencing was performed with immunoSEQ multiplex PCR; in TCRdb, only in-frame clones are kept and a portion is missing. The profile shows fewer than 250,000 clones, approximately 80% of them singletons. Trimming took 4 bases from V and 3 from J; bases not matched to a gene: 4. The CDR3 spans 15 residues. Germline CDR1 is SGHDT and CDR2 is YYEEEE. A few counts support this clone. V gene TRBV5-6 combines with J gene TRBJ2-7, with TRBD2 matching 13 bases. Sequencing was performed on peripheral blood. The TCR originated in an elderly woman with acute or convalescent COVID-19. In DNA, the CDR3 is TGTGCCAGCAGCGCTCGGACTAGCGGGGGCTACGAGCAGTACTTC. This sequence encodes CASSARTSGGYEQYF.